This T cell receptor (beta chain) was documented in a study of T cells in Graves' hyperthyroidism and ophthalmopathy (dated by TCRdb to the late 2010s). Turning to the overall study: Peripheral blood was collected at initial diagnosis, before any treatment. Thyroid tissue and blood T-cell repertoires from about 6 Graves' hyperthyroidism patients were also compared in the study. The roughly 91 discovery patients were randomly divided into training and test sets at a 7:3 ratio. TCR Vbeta CDR3 sequencing of 130 to 150 peripheral blood samples (fewer than 45 ophthalmopathy, over 70 hyperthyroidism and around 17 progressor patients) is reported in the paper. Prospective prediction of ophthalmopathy was tested in an independent validation cohort of 18 to 20 hyperthyroidism patients and 15 to 17 patients who later progressed to ophthalmopathy. To identify distinguishing TCR V-J signatures, a discovery cohort of around 100 patients was used, comprising some 45 with Graves' ophthalmopathy and some 60 with stable Graves' hyperthyroidism. After blood sampling, hyperthyroidism patients were treated with methimazole at a starting dose of 30 mg daily, and ophthalmopathy patients were treated with high-dose intravenous methylprednisolone. Here is what the overall study found, with its caveats: Sample size was not statistically predetermined, and blinding of investigators to group allocation was not performed. In validation, progression to ophthalmopathy was predicted by the model with 70.59% sensitivity and 72% to 85% specificity, a median of roughly 6 months before onset. A 13 V-J signature model separated ophthalmopathy from stable hyperthyroidism, with roughly 88% sensitivity and about 81% specificity in cross-validation and 80%/75% in testing. Most expanded thyroid clonotypes (frequency above 0.001) were also detected in blood, suggesting blood repertoires may reflect thyroid immune responses.

The germline V gene sets CDR1 to MNHEY and CDR2 to SVGAGI. From the cysteine through the phenylalanine, the CDR3 covers 14 amino acids. The read is trimmed to its CDR3 DNA, 42 bases read in frame from base 1. Amplification of TCR beta CDR3 regions was carried out from RNA transcripts. The first round of RT-PCR for the TCR CDR3 was performed with the HTBI primer set and the Qiagen OneStep RT-PCR kit. Libraries were constructed in a second round of multiplex PCR, after which size selection and purification were carried out. Libraries were sequenced paired-end with 100 bp reads on an Illumina HiSeq2000. Processing in the source paper ran as follows. SOAPnuke was used to process the raw data, throwing out any read that contained adapters or uncalled bases, had a mean Phred below 15, or lacked an exact constant-primer or identifier match. High-quality paired reads were merged using COPE v1.2.5, and each unique nucleotide sequence was defined as a clonotype. Clonotypes were aligned to IMGT TRBV, TRBD and TRBJ reference segments using MiTCR v1.1. The analysis included only V-J combinations with a frequency above 0.0001, which together covered over 98% of the repertoires. The TCS score was defined as the ratio of F50 (clonal expansion) to E x V (chaos), calculated using BLOSUM62-based TCRdist between CDR3 peptides within each V-J. Welch's t-statistics and random forest reduced 514 V-J features to about 12, which were used in a naive Bayes classifier (R e1071). The raw public reads went through TCRdb reprocessing: fastp at Q25, MiXCR clone calling, in-frame beta chains kept. Rows with one shared CDR3 protein collapse into an entry with the most common genes and DNA. For this entry, the V and J calls and clone size follow TCRdb and not the study's own pipeline. For this sample there are 350,000 to 400,000 distinct CDR3 sequences; approximately 20% appear just once. Around 3.4% of the sample goes to the ten largest clones.

Graves' hyperthyroidism was defined as stable when no progression to ophthalmopathy occurred over 18 months of follow-up. Hyperthyroidism patients were newly diagnosed, had a disease duration of under 2 months, and were aged 18 to 65 years. Any patient with an uncontrolled infection, another autoimmune disease, pregnancy or lactation was excluded. Diagnoses were established on the basis of clinical symptoms, serum thyroxine and TRAb, thyroid ultrasound, and orbital computed tomography. PBMCs were isolated from around 10 ml of fresh peripheral blood by Ficoll-Paque density gradient centrifugation. Total RNA was extracted with Trizol reagent, and quality was checked on an Agilent 2100 Bioanalyzer. This clonotype was counted many times. What antigen it recognizes has not been identified. Mismatch with germline at one junction end may stem from a read error.

The sample consisted of blood. This receptor chain uses TRBV6-5 and TRBJ1-5, with the D gene not confidently named. The origin of this receptor is a woman under 30 with Graves' hyperthyroidism. The CDR3 loop reads CASSYSEPNQPRHF. In nucleotides, the sequence is TGTGCCAGCAGTTACTCGGAGCCCAATCAGCCCCGGCATTTT.